Listed below are T cell receptor beta chains from one sample, sequenced in a study of blood T cell repertoires in COVID-19. Using immunoSEQ multiplex PCR, the repertoire was profiled, and TCRdb retains in-frame clones only, with some absent. This sample has about 230,000 clones, with roughly four fifths found just once. Sequences were obtained from peripheral blood. The source is a woman aged 50 to 60 with acute or convalescent COVID-19. Each CDR3 is given with its conserved first and last residue. A D gene is named only where the DNA matches it firmly. Some rows have no size entry. The others give once, few or many, or a class for an expanded clone.

V	D	J	length	size	DNA	CDR3
TRBV7-8	.	TRBJ2-1	13	.	TGTGCCAGCAGCCCCAAAGGAGGGAATGAGCAGTTCTTC	CASSPKGGNEQFF
TRBV10-1	TRBD1	TRBJ2-7	14	.	TGCGCCAGAGACAGGGGCTTAAATGGGTACGAGCAGTACTTC	CARDRGLNGYEQYF
TRBV5-5	TRBD1	TRBJ2-3	15	.	TGTGCCAGCAGCTTGCAGGGGGCGTTCGCAGATACGCAGTATTTT	CASSLQGAFADTQYF
TRBV3-1/TRBV3-2	TRBD1	TRBJ2-3	15	.	TGTGCCAGCAGCGTGACAGGGGGAGGGACAGATACGCAGTATTTT	CASSVTGGGTDTQYF
TRBV7-9	TRBD2	TRBJ2-1	13	few	TGTGCCAGCAGCCTACTGGGGAGGGATGAGCAGTTCTTC	CASSLLGRDEQFF
TRBV5-8	TRBD1	TRBJ1-2	12	.	TGTGCCAGCAACGTACAGGGGGATGGCTACACCTTC	CASNVQGDGYTF
TRBV11-2	TRBD2	TRBJ2-1	15	.	TGTGCCAGCAGCTTAGGAATTAGCGGGAGGGATGAGCAGTTCTTC	CASSLGISGRDEQFF
TRBV4-3	.	TRBJ2-3	18	.	TGCGCCAGCAGCCAAGATGGCGGAACTCCTCTTCGTGTTGATACGCAGTATTTT	CASSQDGGTPLRVDTQYF
TRBV28	.	TRBJ1-4	15	medium-sized	TGTGCCAGCAGTTTATCGGAGACGCCGAATGAAAAACTGTTTTTT	CASSLSETPNEKLFF
TRBV27	.	TRBJ2-3	14	.	TGTGCCAGCAGTCCAAGGACTAGCACAGATACGCAGTATTTT	CASSPRTSTDTQYF
TRBV6-5	TRBD1	TRBJ1-2	13	.	TGTGCCAGCAGTCCAAGGGGGCTTAGTGGCTACACCTTC	CASSPRGLSGYTF
TRBV11-3	TRBD2	TRBJ2-7	14	.	TGTGCCAGCAGCCGGGGGGGGAGCTCCTACGAGCAGTACTTC	CASSRGGSSYEQYF
TRBV27	TRBD1	TRBJ1-4	17	.	TGTGCCAGCAGTGTACAGGGGGCGCGGGCAACTAATGAAAAACTGTTTTTT	CASSVQGARATNEKLFF
TRBV18	.	TRBJ2-2	14	once	TGTGCCAGCTCACCAGCGGGGGCGGCCGGGGAGCTGTTTTTT	CASSPAGAAGELFF
TRBV28	.	TRBJ2-3	16	.	TGTGCCAGCAGTACTGTTAGGGGACTTAGCACAGATACGCAGTATTTT	CASSTVRGLSTDTQYF
TRBV7-9	.	TRBJ1-2	15	.	TGTGCCAGCAGCTTAGGAGGGACACTTTCGGCTGGCTACACCTTC	CASSLGGTLSAGYTF
TRBV19	TRBD2	TRBJ2-1	15	.	TGTGCCAGTAGTAGTAGCGGGACTCCCCCTGATGAGCAGTTCTTC	CASSSSGTPPDEQFF
TRBV3-1/TRBV3-2	TRBD1	TRBJ1-5	15	.	TGTGCCAGCAGCCGAACGACAGGGGGCAATCAGCCCCAGCATTTT	CASSRTTGGNQPQHF